This TCR beta chain was identified during a study of blood T cell repertoires in COVID-19. The repertoire was sequenced with immunoSEQ multiplex PCR; TCRdb's copy has only in-frame clones and lacks some. This table has about 66,000 clones, 85% to 90% appearing once. In germline, CDR1 is MNHEY, CDR2 SVGEGT. This CDR3 comprises 16 residues. Germline trimming cut 2 bases from V and 0 bases from J; bases unmatched to any gene: 5. The sequencing input was peripheral blood. The rearrangement links TRBV6-2 or TRBV6-3 to TRBJ2-7, with 9 bases identical to TRBD1. The source of this sequence is a man in his 60s with acute or convalescent COVID-19. DNA of the CDR3: TGTGCCAGCAGTTACCGCGGACAGGGGCTCTCCTACGAGCAGTACTTC. Translated, it gives CASSYRGQGLSYEQYF.